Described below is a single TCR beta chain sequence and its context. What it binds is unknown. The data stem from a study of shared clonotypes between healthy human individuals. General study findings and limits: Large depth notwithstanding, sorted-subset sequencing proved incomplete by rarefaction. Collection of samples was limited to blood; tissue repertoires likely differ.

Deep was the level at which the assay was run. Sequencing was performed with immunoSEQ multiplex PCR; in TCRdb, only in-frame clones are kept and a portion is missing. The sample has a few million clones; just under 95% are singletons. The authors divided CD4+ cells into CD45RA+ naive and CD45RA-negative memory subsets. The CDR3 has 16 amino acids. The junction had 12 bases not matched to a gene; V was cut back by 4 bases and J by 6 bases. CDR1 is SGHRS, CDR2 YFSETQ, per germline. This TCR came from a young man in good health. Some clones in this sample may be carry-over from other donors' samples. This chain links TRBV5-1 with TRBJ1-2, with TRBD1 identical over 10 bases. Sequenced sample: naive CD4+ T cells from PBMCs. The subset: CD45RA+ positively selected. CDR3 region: CASSRIDRGQVNGYTF. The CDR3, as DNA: TGCGCCAGCAGCCGTATTGACAGGGGGCAAGTAAATGGCTACACCTTC. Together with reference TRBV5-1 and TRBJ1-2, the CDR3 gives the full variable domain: KAGVTQTPRYLIKTRGQQVTLSCSPISGHRSVSWYQQTPGQGLQFLFEYFSETQRNKGNFPGRFSGRQFSNSRSEMNVSTLELGDSALYLCASSRIDRGQVNGYTFGSGTRLTVV.